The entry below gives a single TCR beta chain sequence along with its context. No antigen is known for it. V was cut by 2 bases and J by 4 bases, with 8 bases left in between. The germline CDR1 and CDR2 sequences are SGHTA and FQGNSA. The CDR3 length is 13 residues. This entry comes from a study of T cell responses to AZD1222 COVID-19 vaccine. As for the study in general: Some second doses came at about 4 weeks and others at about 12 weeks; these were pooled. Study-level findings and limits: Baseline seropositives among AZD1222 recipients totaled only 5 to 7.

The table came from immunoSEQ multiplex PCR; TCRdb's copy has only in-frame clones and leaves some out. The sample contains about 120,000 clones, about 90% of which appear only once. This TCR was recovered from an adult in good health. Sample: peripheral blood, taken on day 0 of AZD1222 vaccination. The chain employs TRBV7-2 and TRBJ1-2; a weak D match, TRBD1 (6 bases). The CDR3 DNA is TGTGCCAGCAGCTTAAACAGGGCCTATGGCTACACCTTC. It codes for CASSLNRAYGYTF.